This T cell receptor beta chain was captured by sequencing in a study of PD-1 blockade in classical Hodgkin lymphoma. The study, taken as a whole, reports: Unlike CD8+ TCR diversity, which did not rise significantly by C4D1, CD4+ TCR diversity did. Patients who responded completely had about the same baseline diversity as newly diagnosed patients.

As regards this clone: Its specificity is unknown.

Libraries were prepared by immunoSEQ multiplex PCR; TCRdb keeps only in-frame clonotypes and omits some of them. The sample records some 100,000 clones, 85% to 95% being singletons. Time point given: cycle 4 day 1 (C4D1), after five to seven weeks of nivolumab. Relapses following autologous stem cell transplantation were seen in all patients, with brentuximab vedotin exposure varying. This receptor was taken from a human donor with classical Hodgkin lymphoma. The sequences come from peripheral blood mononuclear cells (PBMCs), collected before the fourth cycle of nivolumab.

CDR3 sequence reads: CASLRDRAYGYTF. CDR3 bases: TGTGCCAGCCTCCGGGACAGGGCTTATGGCTACACCTTC. This chain links TRBV19 with TRBJ1-2; 9 bases fit TRBD1. Germline values: CDR1 LNHDA, CDR2 SQIVND (reference sequence). This CDR3 spans 13 amino acids. The trim removed 9 bases at V and 5 bases at J, leaving 7 bases unmatched.